These T cell receptor beta chains were read from a single sample in a study of PD-1 blockade in classical Hodgkin lymphoma. Assay used: immunoSEQ multiplex PCR; TCRdb lists only in-frame clones, some missing. The data hold around 36,000 clones, with 75% to 95% observed a single time. The material was CD4+ T cells from blood, obtained at baseline. The receptors here all came from a human donor with classical Hodgkin lymphoma. The CDR3 runs from the conserved cysteine through the conserved F or W. Fields, in order: J gene, clone size, V gene, D gene, CDR3 protein, CDR3 DNA. The D gene is left open where the match is weak. Only some rows state a clone size, as once, few, many or a class for expanded clones.

>TRBJ2-7|NA|TRBV5-1|NA
CASSLAVYDGAYEQYF
TGCGCCAGCAGCTTGGCGGTCTATGACGGGGCCTACGAGCAGTACTTC
>TRBJ1-5|NA|TRBV15|NA
CATSRDRLSNQPQHF
TGTGCCACCAGCAGAGATCGACTAAGCAATCAGCCCCAGCATTTT
>TRBJ2-7|NA|TRBV7-2|TRBD2
CASSSPRDYQFGEQYF
TGTGCCAGCAGCTCGCCCCGGGACTACCAATTCGGCGAGCAGTACTTC
>TRBJ2-7|NA|TRBV27|NA
CASSLRRQGSYEQYF
TGTGCCAGCAGTTTACGGCGTCAGGGGAGTTACGAGCAGTACTTC
>TRBJ2-1|NA|TRBV27|NA
CASSREFSYNEQFF
TGTGCCAGCAGTCGGGAGTTCTCCTACAATGAGCAGTTCTTC
>TRBJ1-3|NA|TRBV6-1|NA
CASTRDTVPNTIYF
TGTGCCAGCACAAGGGACACGGTACCTAACACCATATATTTT
>TRBJ1-3|NA|TRBV7-8|NA
CASSLTPGPSGNTIYF
TGTGCCAGCAGCTTAACCCCAGGGCCCTCTGGAAACACCATATATTTT
>TRBJ2-5|NA|TRBV18|NA
CASSPLMRETQYF
TGTGCCAGCTCACCACTAATGCGTGAGACCCAGTACTTC
>TRBJ2-7|once|TRBV28|NA
CASSDRSGDSYEQYF
TGTGCCAGCAGTGATCGTAGCGGAGACTCCTACGAGCAGTACTTC
>TRBJ1-1|NA|TRBV5-6|NA
CASSLEGGGRRGRTEAFF
TGTGCCAGCAGCTTGGAAGGAGGGGGGAGAAGGGGCCGGACTGAAGCTTTCTTT
>TRBJ2-2|NA|TRBV5-6|NA
CASSLVGVPGELFF
TGTGCCAGCAGCTTGGTTGGGGTGCCCGGGGAGCTGTTTTTT
>TRBJ2-7|NA|TRBV7-8|TRBD1
CASSTGTGNIYEQYF
TGTGCCAGCAGCACCGGGACAGGGAATATCTACGAGCAGTACTTC
>TRBJ2-1|NA|TRBV5-6|TRBD1
CASSQPGTGSDQQFF
TGTGCCAGCAGCCAACCCGGGACAGGGTCTGATCAGCAGTTCTTC
>TRBJ1-4|NA|TRBV28|NA
CASSSGGPTNEKLFF
TGTGCCAGCAGTTCCGGAGGCCCAACTAATGAAAAACTGTTTTTT
>TRBJ1-4|few|TRBV28|TRBD1
CASSTDRESEKLFF
TGTGCCAGCAGTACGGACAGGGAAAGTGAAAAACTGTTTTTT
>TRBJ2-1|NA|TRBV14|TRBD2
CASSQSRLAGGPKFKQFF
TGTGCCAGCAGCCAAAGTAGACTAGCGGGAGGGCCAAAATTCAAGCAGTTCTTC
>TRBJ2-4|NA|TRBV27|NA
CASSLSSGLAKNIQYF
TGTGCCAGCAGTTTATCATCAGGGTTAGCCAAAAACATTCAGTACTTC
>TRBJ1-4|once|TRBV7-9|NA
CASSLHSGSDEKLFF
TGTGCCAGCAGCTTACACTCAGGATCTGATGAAAAACTGTTTTTT
>TRBJ1-4|NA|TRBV18|NA
CASSPPVGAPPKLFF
TGTGCCAGCTCACCACCGGTAGGGGCGCCGCCAAAACTGTTTTTT
>TRBJ2-1|NA|TRBV7-2|NA
CASSLGSGIPSYNEQFF
TGTGCCAGCAGCTTAGGGTCGGGTATACCCTCCTACAATGAGCAGTTCTTC
>TRBJ2-7|once|TRBV5-1|TRBD1
CASRVTGVSDEQYF
TGCGCCAGCAGAGTCACAGGGGTATCCGACGAGCAGTACTTC
>TRBJ2-7|NA|TRBV9|TRBD1
CASSVAGDRSKYF
TGTGCCAGCAGCGTAGCAGGGGACAGGTCAAAGTACTTC
>TRBJ2-7|NA|TRBV27|NA
CASISQGGYEQYF
TGTGCCAGCATCTCCCAGGGGGGCTACGAGCAGTACTTC
>TRBJ2-5|NA|TRBV18|NA
CASSPRRGLGETQYF
TGTGCCAGCTCACCGCGGCGGGGGCTTGGGGAGACCCAGTACTTC
>TRBJ2-7|once|TRBV27|TRBD2
CASSSRLAGDVEQYF
TGTGCCAGCAGTTCCCGGCTAGCGGGAGATGTGGAGCAGTACTTC
>TRBJ1-2|NA|TRBV30|NA
CAWSVQVTGYYGYTF
TGTGCCTGGAGTGTACAGGTAACAGGATACTATGGCTACACCTTC
>TRBJ1-3|NA|TRBV19|TRBD1
CASSFDREAGNTIYF
TGTGCCAGTAGTTTCGACAGGGAGGCCGGAAACACCATATATTTT
>TRBJ2-1|NA|TRBV5-8|TRBD1
CASSEGTALYNEQFF
TGTGCCAGCAGCGAAGGGACAGCTCTCTACAATGAGCAGTTCTTC
>TRBJ2-5|NA|TRBV9|TRBD1
CASSGAPTGGQTQYF
TGTGCCAGCAGCGGGGCTCCGACAGGGGGACAGACCCAGTACTTC
>TRBJ2-7|NA|TRBV4-1|TRBD1
CASKRLGQGADEQYF
TGCGCCAGCAAGAGACTTGGACAGGGGGCCGACGAGCAGTACTTC
>TRBJ1-1|NA|TRBV7-9|NA
CASSLGGFGNTEAFF
TGTGCCAGCAGCTTAGGCGGATTTGGGAACACTGAAGCTTTCTTT
>TRBJ1-1|NA|TRBV7-8|NA
CASSNTEAFF
TGTGCCAGCAGTAACACTGAAGCTTTCTTT
>TRBJ2-7|NA|TRBV6-6|NA
CASGLAPFYEQYF
TGTGCCAGCGGCCTAGCCCCCTTCTACGAGCAGTACTTC
>TRBJ2-7|once|TRBV11-2|TRBD1
CASSFTGGSDEQYF
TGTGCCAGCAGCTTCACAGGGGGCAGCGACGAGCAGTACTTC
>TRBJ2-3|once|TRBV7-2|NA
CASSFRTGTTDTQYF
TGTGCCAGCAGCTTTAGAACAGGGACCACAGATACGCAGTATTTT
>TRBJ2-5|once|TRBV5-6|NA
CASSLWGAPEETQYF
TGTGCCAGCAGCTTGTGGGGGGCACCGGAAGAGACCCAGTACTTC
>TRBJ1-1|once|TRBV19|NA
CASSIGSAAGKTEAFF
TGTGCCAGTAGTATTGGGAGCGCGGCGGGCAAGACTGAAGCTTTCTTT
>TRBJ2-7|NA|TRBV6-6|NA
CASSYTGQGSYEQYF
TGTGCCAGCAGTTATACAGGGCAGGGGTCCTACGAGCAGTACTTC
>TRBJ1-5|NA|TRBV19|NA
CASSMGGVGQPQHF
TGTGCCAGTAGTATGGGGGGGGTTGGGCAGCCCCAGCATTTT
>TRBJ2-1|NA|TRBV29-1|TRBD2
CSVHGPGTSGGNEQFF
TGCAGCGTCCACGGGCCCGGGACTAGCGGGGGCAATGAGCAGTTCTTC
>TRBJ2-2|NA|TRBV2|TRBD1
CASSAGQGPNTGELFF
TGTGCCAGCAGTGCCGGACAGGGCCCGAACACCGGGGAGCTGTTTTTT
>TRBJ2-1|NA|TRBV7-9|TRBD2
CASSLRSGGYNEQFF
TGTGCCAGCAGCTTAAGGTCGGGGGGGTACAATGAGCAGTTCTTC
>TRBJ1-1|NA|TRBV28|TRBD1
CASSRDRVLEVRF
TGTGCCAGCAGTCGGGACAGGGTGCTCGAAGTCCGCTTT
>TRBJ2-3|NA|TRBV27|TRBD2
CASSPLILATSTDTQYF
TGTGCCAGCAGTCCACTCATACTAGCGACTAGCACAGATACGCAGTATTTT
>TRBJ2-3|once|TRBV9|NA
CASSGYGWGSIADTQYF
TGTGCCAGCAGCGGGTATGGATGGGGTTCCATCGCAGATACGCAGTATTTT
>TRBJ2-7|NA|TRBV4-1|TRBD1
CASSQDIAGTAYEQYF
TGCGCCAGCAGCCAAGATATAGCAGGGACAGCCTACGAGCAGTACTTC
>TRBJ1-4|NA|TRBV2|NA
CASSAGQYNEKLFF
TGTGCCAGCAGTGCTGGGCAGTATAATGAAAAACTGTTTTTT
>TRBJ2-7|once|TRBV25-1|NA
CASSESLGTYEQYF
TGTGCCAGCAGTGAATCCTTGGGGACCTACGAGCAGTACTTC